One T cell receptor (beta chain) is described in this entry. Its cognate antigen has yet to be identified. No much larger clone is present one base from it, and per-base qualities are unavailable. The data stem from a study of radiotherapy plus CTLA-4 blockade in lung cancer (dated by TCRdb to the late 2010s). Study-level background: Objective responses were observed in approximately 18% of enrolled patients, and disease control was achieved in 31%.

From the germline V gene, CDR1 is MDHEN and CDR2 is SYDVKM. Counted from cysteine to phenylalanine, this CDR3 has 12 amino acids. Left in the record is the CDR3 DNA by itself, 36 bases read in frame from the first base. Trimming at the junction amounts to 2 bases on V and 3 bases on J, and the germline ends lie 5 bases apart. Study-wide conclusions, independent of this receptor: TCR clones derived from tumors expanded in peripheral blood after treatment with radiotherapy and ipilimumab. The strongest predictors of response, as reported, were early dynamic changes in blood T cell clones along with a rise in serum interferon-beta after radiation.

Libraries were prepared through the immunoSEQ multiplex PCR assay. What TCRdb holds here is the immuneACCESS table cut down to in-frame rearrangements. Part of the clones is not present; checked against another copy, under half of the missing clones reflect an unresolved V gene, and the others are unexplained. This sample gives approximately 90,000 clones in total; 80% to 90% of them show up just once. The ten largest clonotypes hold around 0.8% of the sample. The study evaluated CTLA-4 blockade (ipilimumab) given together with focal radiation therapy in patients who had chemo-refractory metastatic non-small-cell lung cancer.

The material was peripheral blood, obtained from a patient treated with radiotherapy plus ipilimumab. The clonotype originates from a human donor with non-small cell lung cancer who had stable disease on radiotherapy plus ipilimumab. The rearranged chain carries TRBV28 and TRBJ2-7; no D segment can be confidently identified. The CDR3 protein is CASSLNFYEQYF. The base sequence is TGTGCCAGCAGTTTAAACTTCTACGAGCAGTACTTC.